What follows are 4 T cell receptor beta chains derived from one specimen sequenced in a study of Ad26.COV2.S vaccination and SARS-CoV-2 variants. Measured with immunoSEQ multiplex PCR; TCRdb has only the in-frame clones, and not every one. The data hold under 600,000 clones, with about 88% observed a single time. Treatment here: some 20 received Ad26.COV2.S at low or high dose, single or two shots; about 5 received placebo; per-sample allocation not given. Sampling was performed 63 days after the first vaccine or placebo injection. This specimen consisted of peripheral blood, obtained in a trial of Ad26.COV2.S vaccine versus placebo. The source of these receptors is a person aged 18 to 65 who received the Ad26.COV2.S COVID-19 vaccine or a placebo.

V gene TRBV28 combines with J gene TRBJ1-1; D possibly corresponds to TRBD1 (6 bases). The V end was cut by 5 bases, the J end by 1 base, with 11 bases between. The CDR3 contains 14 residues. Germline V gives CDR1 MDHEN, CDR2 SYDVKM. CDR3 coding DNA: TGTGCCAGCAGTACAACAGGGCAGAACACTGAAGCTTTCTTT. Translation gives CASSTTGQNTEAFF.

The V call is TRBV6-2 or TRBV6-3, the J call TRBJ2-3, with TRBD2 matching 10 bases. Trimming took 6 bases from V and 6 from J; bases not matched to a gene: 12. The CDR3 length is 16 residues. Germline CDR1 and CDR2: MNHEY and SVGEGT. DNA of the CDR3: TGTGCCAGCAGCCTGCTCGCTAGCGGGGGTATGGATACGCAGTATTTT. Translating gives CASSLLASGGMDTQYF.

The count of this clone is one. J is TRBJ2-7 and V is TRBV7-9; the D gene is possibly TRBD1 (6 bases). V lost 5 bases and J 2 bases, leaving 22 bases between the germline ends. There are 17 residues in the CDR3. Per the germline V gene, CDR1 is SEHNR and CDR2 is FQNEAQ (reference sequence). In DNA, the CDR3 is TGTGCCAGCAGCGGGGGCAGGGTAGGTAGAAGACCCTACGAGCAGTACTTC. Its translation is CASSGGRVGRRPYEQYF.

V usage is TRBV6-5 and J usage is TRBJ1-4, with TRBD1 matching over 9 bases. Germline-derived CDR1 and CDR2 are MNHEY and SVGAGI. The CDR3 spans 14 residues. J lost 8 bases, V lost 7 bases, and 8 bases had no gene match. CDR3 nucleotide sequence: TGTGCCAGCAACAACAGGGGGCGACGCGAAAAACTGTTTTTT. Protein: CASNNRGRREKLFF.